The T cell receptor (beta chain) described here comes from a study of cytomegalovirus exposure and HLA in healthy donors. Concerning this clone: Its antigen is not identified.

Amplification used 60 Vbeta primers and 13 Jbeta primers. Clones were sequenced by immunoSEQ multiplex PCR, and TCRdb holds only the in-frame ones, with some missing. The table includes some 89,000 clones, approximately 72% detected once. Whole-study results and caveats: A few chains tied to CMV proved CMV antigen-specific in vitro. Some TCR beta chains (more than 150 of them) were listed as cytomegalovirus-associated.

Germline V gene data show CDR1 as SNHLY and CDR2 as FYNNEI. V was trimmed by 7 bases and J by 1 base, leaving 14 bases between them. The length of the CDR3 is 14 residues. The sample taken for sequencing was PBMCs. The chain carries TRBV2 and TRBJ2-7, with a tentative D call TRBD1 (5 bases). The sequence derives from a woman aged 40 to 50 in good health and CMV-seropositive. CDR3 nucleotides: TGTGCCAGCAAAATGGACAATATATCCTACGAGCAGTACTTC. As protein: CASKMDNISYEQYF.